This T cell receptor beta chain was identified in a study of shared clonotypes between healthy human individuals. Study conclusions and caveats: Represented diversity (both genetic and exposure-history) was limited by the small number of donors. Naive CD4 clonotypes were shared across a handful of donors at 5% to 6%. It was expected that sequencing depth would affect clonotype sharing among donors. Non-shared clonotypes showed lower generation probabilities than clonotypes common to all four donors.

Clones were sequenced by immunoSEQ multiplex PCR, and TCRdb holds only the in-frame ones, with some missing. The data hold about 580,000 clones, with 98% observed a single time. On this clone itself: Its specificity is unknown.

CDR1 and CDR2 (germline): MDHEN, SYDVKM. CDR3 length: 14 amino acids. Trimming took 0 bases from V and 6 from J, leaving 12 bases between them. CD45RO-negative CD8 cells positively selected for CCR7 made up the naive population, which excluded terminally differentiated effector memory CD45RA+ cells. The sequence derives from a man in his thirties or forties in good health. The chain recombines TRBV28 with TRBJ2-7; possible D gene TRBD2, 5 bases. The sequenced material came from naive CD8+ T cells sorted from blood. This CDR3 reads CASSLWGVNAEQYF. CDR3 coding DNA: TGTGCCAGCAGTTTATGGGGAGTCAACGCCGAGCAGTACTTC.